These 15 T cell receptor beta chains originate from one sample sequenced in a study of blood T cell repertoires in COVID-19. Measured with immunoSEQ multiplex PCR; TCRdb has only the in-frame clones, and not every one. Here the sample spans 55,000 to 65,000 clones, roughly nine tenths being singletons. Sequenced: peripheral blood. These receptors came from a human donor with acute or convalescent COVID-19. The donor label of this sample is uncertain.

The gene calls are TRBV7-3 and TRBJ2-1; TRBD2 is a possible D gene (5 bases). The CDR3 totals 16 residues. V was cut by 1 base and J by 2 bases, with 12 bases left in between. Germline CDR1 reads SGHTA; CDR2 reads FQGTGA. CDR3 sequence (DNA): TGTGCCAGCAGCTTAAAGGAGCGGAGCACCTACAATGAGCAGTTCTTC. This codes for CASSLKERSTYNEQFF.

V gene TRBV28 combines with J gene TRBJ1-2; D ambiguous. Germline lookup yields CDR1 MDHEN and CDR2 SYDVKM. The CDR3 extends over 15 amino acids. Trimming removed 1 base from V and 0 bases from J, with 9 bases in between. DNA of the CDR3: TGTGCCAGCAGTTTATCGGGGTCCCCTAACTATGGCTACACCTTC. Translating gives CASSLSGSPNYGYTF.

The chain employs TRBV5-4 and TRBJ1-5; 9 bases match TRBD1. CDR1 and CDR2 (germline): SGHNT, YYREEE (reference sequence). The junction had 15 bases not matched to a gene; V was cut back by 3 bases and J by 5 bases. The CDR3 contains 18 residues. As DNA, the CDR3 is TGTGCCAGCAGCTCAAAGAGGTGGACAGGGGTCGACTATCAGCCCCAGCATTTT. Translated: CASSSKRWTGVDYQPQHF.

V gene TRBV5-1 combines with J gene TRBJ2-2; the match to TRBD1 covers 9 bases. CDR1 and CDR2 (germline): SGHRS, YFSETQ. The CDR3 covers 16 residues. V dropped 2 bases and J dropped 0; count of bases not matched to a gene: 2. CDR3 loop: CASSLDRGANTGELFF. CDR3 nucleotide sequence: TGCGCCAGCAGCTTAGACAGGGGGGCGAACACCGGGGAGCTGTTTTTT.

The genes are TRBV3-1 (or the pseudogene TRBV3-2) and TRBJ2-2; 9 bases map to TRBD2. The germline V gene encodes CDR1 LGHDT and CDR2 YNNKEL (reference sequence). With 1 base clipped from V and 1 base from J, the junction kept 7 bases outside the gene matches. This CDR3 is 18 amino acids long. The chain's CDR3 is CASSQVTASGKNTGELFF. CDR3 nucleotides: TGTGCCAGCAGCCAAGTTACGGCTAGCGGGAAGAACACCGGGGAGCTGTTTTTT.

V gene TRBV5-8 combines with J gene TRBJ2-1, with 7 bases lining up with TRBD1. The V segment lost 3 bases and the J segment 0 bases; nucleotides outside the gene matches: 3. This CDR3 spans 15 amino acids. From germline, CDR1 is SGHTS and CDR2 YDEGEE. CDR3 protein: CASSYRQGSYNEQFF. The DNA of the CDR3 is TGTGCCAGCAGCTATCGACAGGGCTCCTACAATGAGCAGTTCTTC.

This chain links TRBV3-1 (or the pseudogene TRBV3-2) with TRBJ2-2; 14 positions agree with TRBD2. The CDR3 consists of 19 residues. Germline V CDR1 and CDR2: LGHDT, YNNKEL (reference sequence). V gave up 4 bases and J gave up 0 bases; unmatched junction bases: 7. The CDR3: CASSLIGLAGGPNTGELFF. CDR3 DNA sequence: TGTGCCAGCAGCCTTATCGGACTAGCGGGGGGCCCGAACACCGGGGAGCTGTTTTTT.

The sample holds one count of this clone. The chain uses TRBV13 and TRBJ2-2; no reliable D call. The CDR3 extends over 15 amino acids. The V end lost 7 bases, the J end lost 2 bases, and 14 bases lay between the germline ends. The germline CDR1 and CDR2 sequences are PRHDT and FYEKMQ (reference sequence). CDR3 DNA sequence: TGTGCCAGCACCCCTCCCCGTCCTAACACCGGGGAGCTGTTTTTT. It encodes CASTPPRPNTGELFF.

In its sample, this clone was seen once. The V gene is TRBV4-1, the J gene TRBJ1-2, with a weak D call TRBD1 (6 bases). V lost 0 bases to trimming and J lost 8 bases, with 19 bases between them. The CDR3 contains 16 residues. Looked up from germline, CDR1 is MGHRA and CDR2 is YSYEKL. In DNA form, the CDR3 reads TGCGCCAGCAGCCAAGATAGAGGGACACCAGCTCGCGGCTACACCTTC. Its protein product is CASSQDRGTPARGYTF.

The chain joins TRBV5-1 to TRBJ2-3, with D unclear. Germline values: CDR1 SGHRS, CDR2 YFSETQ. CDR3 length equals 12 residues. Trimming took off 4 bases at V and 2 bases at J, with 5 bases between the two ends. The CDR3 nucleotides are TGCGCCAGCAGCCCTTCCACAGATACGCAGTATTTT. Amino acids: CASSPSTDTQYF.

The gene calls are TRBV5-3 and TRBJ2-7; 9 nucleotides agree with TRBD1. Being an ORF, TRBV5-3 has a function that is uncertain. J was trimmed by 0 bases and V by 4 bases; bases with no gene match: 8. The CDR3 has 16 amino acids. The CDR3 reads CARSPGTGRCSYEQYV. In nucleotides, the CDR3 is TGTGCCAGAAGCCCAGGGACAGGGAGGTGCTCCTACGAGCAGTACGTC.

DNA for the CDR3: TGTGCCAGCTCATCAGGACTAGGTCTCTACGAGCAGTACGTC. Amino acids: CASSSGLGLYEQYV. This chain connects TRBV18 to TRBJ2-7; TRBD2 agrees at 7 bases. J lost 3 bases, V lost 5 bases, and 7 bases had no gene match. The CDR3 consists of 14 residues. Germline CDR1 KGHSH, CDR2 LQKENI.

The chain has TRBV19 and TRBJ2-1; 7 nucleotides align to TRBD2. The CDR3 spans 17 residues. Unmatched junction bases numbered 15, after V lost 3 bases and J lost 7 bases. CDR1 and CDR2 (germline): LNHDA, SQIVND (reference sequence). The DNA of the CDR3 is TGTGCCAGTAGTATCAATAGCGGGCGGGGCAAGGGGAATGAGCAGTTCTTC. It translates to CASSINSGRGKGNEQFF.

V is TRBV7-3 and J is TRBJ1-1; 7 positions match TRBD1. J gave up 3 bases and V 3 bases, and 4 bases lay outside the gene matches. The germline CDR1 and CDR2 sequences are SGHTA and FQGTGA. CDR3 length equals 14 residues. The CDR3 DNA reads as TGTGCCAGCAGCTTTGAGGGGGCGGACACTGAAGCTTTCTTT. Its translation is CASSFEGADTEAFF.

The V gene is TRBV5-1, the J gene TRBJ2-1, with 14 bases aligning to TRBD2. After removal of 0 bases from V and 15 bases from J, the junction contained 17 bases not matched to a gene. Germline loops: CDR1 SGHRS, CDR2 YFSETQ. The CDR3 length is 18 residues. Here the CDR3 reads CASSLELGEGLAGDQWFF. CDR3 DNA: TGCGCCAGCAGCTTGGAGCTGGGGGAGGGACTAGCGGGGGATCAATGGTTCTTC.